These T cell receptor beta chains were read from a single sample in a study of CD8 T cells in Susac syndrome. TCRdb re-analysed the immunoSEQ multiplex PCR reads in MiXCR, keeping a single row per CDR3 protein. Of over 350,000 distinct CDR3 sequences listed, around 85% were seen once; the top ten hold approximately 0.12%. The specimen was CD8+ T cells from PBMCs. These receptors were obtained from a human donor with multiple sclerosis. CDR3s include the opening cysteine and the closing phenylalanine or tryptophan. A D gene is named only where the DNA matches it firmly. Only some rows state a clone size, as once, few, many or a class for expanded clones.

abundance	d_gene	v_gene	j_gene	CDR3nt	CDR3aa
.	TRBD1	TRBV11-2	TRBJ2-2	TGTGCCAGCAGCTTATGGGACAGGGGGCCCTACACCGGGGAGCTGTTTTTT	CASSLWDRGPYTGELFF
.	.	TRBV14	TRBJ2-1	TGTGCCAGCAGCCAAGATTTGCGGGAATATTACAATGAGCAGTTCTTC	CASSQDLREYYNEQFF
.	.	TRBV5-8	TRBJ1-1	TGTGCCAGCAGCTTGATGGCAGCAGTTGACACTGAAGCTTTCTTT	CASSLMAAVDTEAFF
.	.	TRBV12-3/TRBV12-4	TRBJ2-7	TGTGCCAGCAGTTTAGACAGCGCGTGGGAGCAGTACTTC	CASSLDSAWEQYF
.	TRBD1	TRBV6-5	TRBJ2-7	TGTGCCAGCAGTTACTCGAGCGGGACAGGGAACGAGCAGTACTTC	CASSYSSGTGNEQYF
.	.	TRBV27	TRBJ2-7	TGTGCCAGCGGGGGACCGACGTACGAGCAGTACTTC	CASGGPTYEQYF
.	TRBD1	TRBV27	TRBJ2-1	TGTGCCAGCAGTTTTGGGACAGGGGCTTTCAATGAGCAGTTCTTC	CASSFGTGAFNEQFF
.	.	TRBV4-1	TRBJ2-7	TGCGCCAGCAGCCAAGCCAGCGAGCAGTACTTC	CASSQASEQYF
once	.	TRBV27	TRBJ2-7	TGTGCCAGCGGGGACATGTTCGACGAGCAGTACTTC	CASGDMFDEQYF
.	.	TRBV12-3/TRBV12-4	TRBJ1-2	TGTGCCAGCAGTTCCTCCCGCAGGGACTACTATGGCTACACCTTC	CASSSSRRDYYGYTF
.	.	TRBV6-6	TRBJ2-5	TGTGCCAGCAGTTACGGGGCGGATTACCAAGAGACCCAGTACTTC	CASSYGADYQETQYF
.	TRBD2	TRBV29-1	TRBJ2-1	TGCAGCGCCCTCGTAGAGCGGGAGGGCAATGAGCAGTTCTTC	CSALVEREGNEQFF
.	.	TRBV20-1	TRBJ2-5	TGCAGTGTGCGGGCAGCGCTTCAAGAAAAAGAGACCCAGTACTTC	CSVRAALQEKETQYF
few	.	TRBV6-5	TRBJ2-7	TGTGCCAGCAGTTACTCATGGACGGGGTCCAGCAACGAGCAGTACTTC	CASSYSWTGSSNEQYF
.	TRBD1	TRBV27	TRBJ2-3	TGTGCCAGCCTGACAGGGGATACGCAGTATTTT	CASLTGDTQYF
.	.	TRBV5-1	TRBJ2-7	TGCGCCAGCAGCTGGGGAGAGCCGATCTCCTACGAGCAGTACTTC	CASSWGEPISYEQYF